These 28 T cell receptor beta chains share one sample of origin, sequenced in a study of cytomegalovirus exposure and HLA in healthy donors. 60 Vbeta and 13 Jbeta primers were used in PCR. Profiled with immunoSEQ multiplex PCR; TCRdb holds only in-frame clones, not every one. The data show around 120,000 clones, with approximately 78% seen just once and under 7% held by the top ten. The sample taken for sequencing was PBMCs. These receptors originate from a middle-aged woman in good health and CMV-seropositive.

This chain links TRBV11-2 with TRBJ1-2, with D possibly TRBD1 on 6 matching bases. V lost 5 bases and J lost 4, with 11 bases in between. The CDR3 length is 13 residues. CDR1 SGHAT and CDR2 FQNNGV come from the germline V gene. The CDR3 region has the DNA TGTGCCAGCAGCGCCGACAGGCGCTATGGCTACACCTTC. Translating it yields CASSADRRYGYTF.

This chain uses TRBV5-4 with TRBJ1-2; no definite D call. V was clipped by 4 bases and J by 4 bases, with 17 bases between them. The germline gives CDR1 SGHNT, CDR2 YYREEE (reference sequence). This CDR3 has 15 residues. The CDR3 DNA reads TGTGCCAGCAGCGGAAGCGGGAGTTCGACCTATGGCTACACCTTC. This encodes CASSGSGSSTYGYTF. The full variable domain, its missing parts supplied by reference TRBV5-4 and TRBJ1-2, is ETGVTQSPTHLIKTRGQQVTLRCSSQSGHNTVSWYQQALGQGPQFIFQYYREEENGRGNFPPRFSGLQFPNYSSELNVNALELDDSALYLCASSGSGSSTYGYTFGSGTRLTVV.

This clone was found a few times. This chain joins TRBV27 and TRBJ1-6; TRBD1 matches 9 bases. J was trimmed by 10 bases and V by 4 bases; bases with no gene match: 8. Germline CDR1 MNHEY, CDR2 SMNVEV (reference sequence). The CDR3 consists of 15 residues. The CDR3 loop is CASSSGQGTHSPLHF. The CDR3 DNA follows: TGTGCCAGCAGTTCAGGACAGGGGACGCACTCACCCCTCCACTTT.

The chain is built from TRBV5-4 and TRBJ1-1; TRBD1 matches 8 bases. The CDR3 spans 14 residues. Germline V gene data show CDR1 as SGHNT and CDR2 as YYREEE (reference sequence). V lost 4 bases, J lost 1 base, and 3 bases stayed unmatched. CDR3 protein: CASSPGQGNTEAFF. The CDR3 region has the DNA TGTGCCAGCAGCCCCGGACAGGGGAACACTGAAGCTTTCTTT.

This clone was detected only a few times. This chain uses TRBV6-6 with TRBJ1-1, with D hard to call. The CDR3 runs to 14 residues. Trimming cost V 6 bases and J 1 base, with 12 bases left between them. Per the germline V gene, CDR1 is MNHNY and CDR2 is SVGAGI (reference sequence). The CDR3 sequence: CASSSHRGNTEAFF. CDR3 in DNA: TGTGCCAGCAGCTCCCATCGGGGGAACACTGAAGCTTTCTTT.

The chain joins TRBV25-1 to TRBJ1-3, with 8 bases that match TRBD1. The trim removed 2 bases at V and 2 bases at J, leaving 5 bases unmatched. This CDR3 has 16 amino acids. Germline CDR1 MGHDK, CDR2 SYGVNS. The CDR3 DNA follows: TGTGCCAGCAGTGAAGCAGGGGGCAGAACTGGAAACACCATATATTTT. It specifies CASSEAGGRTGNTIYF. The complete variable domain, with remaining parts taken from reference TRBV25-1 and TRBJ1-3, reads EADIYQTPRYLVIGTGKKITLECSQTMGHDKMYWYQQDPGMELHLIHYSYGVNSTEKGDLSSESTVSRIRTEHFPLTLESARPSHTSQYLCASSEAGGRTGNTIYFGEGSWLTVV.

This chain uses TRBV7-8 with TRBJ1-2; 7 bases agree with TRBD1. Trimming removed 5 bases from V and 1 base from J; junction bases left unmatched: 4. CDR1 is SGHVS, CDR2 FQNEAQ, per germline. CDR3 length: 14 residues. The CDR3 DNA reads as TGTGCCAGCAGCCAGGGGGAGAGTAACTATGGCTACACCTTC. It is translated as CASSQGESNYGYTF.

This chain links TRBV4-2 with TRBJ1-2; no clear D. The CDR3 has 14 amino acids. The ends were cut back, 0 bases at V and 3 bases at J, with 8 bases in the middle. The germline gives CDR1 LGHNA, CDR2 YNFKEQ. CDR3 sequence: CASSQDGLYYGYTF. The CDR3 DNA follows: TGTGCCAGCAGCCAAGATGGACTGTACTATGGCTACACCTTC.

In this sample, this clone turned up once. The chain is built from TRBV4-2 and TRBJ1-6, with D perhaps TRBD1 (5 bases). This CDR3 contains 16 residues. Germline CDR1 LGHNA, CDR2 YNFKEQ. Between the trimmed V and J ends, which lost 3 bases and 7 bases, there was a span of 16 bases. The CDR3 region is CASSHGPDTENSPLHF. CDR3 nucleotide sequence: TGTGCCAGCAGCCATGGCCCGGACACGGAGAATTCACCCCTCCACTTT.

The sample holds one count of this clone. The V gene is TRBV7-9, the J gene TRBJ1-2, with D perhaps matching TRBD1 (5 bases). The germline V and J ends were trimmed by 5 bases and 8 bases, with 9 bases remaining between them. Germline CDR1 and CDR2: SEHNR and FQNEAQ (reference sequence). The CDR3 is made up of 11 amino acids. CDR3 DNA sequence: TGTGCCAGCAGCGTCGACAGAGGCTACACCTTC. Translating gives CASSVDRGYTF.

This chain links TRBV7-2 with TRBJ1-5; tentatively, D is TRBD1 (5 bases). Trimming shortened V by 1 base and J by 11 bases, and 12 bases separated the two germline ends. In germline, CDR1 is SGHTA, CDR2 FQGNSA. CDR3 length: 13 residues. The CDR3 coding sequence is TGTGCCAGCAGCTTAGGAGGCCAGGGTTCCCAGCATTTT. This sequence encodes CASSLGGQGSQHF.

The CDR3 loop is CASSLGRGGYTF. CDR3 DNA: TGTGCCAGCAGCTTAGGGCGAGGAGGCTACACCTTC. This rearrangement joins TRBV7-9 to TRBJ1-2, with D uncertain. This CDR3 has 12 amino acids. Germline V gene lookup returns CDR1 SEHNR and CDR2 FQNEAQ (reference sequence). Trimming pared 1 base from V and 8 bases from J, leaving 8 bases between.

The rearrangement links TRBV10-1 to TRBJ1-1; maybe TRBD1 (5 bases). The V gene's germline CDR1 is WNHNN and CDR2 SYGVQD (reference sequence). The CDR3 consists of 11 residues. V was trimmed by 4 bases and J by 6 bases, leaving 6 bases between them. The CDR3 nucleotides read TGCGCCAGCAGTGCCAGGGCTGAAGCTTTCTTT. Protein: CASSARAEAFF.

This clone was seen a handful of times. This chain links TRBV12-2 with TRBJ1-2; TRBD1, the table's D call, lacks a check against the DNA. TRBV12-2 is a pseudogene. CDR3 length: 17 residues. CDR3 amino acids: CASRLRGQGRQNYGYTF. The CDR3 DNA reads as TGTGCAAGTCGCCTTCGGGGACAGGGGAGACAAAACTATGGCTACACCTTC.

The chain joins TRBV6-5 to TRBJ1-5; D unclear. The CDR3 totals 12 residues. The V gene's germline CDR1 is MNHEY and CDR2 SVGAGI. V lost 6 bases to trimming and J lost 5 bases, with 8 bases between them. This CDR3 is CASRGPHQPQHF. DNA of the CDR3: TGTGCCAGCAGGGGCCCCCATCAGCCCCAGCATTTT.

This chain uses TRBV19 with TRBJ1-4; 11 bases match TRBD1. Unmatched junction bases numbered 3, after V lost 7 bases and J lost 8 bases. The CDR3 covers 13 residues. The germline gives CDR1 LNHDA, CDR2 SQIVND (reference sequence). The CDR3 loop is CASTGQGDEKLFF. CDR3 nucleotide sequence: TGTGCCAGTACGGGACAGGGGGACGAAAAACTGTTTTTT.

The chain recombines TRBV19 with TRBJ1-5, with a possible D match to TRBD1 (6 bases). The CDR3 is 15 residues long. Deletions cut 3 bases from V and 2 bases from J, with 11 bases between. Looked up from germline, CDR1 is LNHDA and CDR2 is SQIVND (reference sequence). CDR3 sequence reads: CASSIRGAGNQPQHF. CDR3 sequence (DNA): TGTGCCAGTAGTATTCGGGGGGCCGGCAATCAGCCCCAGCATTTT.

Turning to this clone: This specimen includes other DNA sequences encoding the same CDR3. DNA of the CDR3: TGTGCCAGCAGTCCCCGGGAGACCCAGTACTTC. Amino acids: CASSPRETQYF. The chain employs TRBV2 and TRBJ2-5; D gene unclear. The CDR3 runs 11 residues. The germline CDR1 and CDR2 sequences are SNHLY and FYNNEI. V shed 5 bases and J shed 5 bases, with 6 bases lying between them.

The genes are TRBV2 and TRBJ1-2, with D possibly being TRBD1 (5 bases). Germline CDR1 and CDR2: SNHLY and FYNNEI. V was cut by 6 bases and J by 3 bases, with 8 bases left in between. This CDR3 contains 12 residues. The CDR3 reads CASRGGDYGYTF. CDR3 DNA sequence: TGTGCCAGCAGGGGGGGGGACTATGGCTACACCTTC.

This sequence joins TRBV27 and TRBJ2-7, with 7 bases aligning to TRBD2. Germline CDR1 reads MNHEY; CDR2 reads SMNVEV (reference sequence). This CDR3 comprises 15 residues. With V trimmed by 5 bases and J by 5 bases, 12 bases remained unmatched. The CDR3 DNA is TGTGCCAGCAGTCCCGGGACTATTCTCTCGGACGAGCAGTACTTC. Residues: CASSPGTILSDEQYF.

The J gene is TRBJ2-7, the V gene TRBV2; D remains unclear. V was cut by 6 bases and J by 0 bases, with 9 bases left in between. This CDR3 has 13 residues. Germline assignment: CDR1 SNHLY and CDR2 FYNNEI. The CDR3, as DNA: TGTGCCAGCAGGACCCACAGCTCCTACGAGCAGTACTTC. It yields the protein CASRTHSSYEQYF.

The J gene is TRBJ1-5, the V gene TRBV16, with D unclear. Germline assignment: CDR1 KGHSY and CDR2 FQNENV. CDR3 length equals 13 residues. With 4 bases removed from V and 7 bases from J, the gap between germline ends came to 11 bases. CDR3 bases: TGTGCCAGCAGCCTTTCGGGTTTCCAGCCCCAGCATTTT. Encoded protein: CASSLSGFQPQHF.

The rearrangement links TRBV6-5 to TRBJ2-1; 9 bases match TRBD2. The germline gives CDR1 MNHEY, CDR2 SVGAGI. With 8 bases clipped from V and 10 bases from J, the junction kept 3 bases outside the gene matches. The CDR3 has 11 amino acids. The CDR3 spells CASHAGGEQFF. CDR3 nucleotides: TGTGCCAGCCACGCGGGAGGGGAGCAGTTCTTC.

The CDR3 sequence: CASSGPVVAARNTEAFF. CDR3 bases: TGTGCCAGCAGCGGCCCGGTGGTGGCGGCGAGGAACACTGAAGCTTTCTTT. This chain connects TRBV9 to TRBJ1-1; D gene uncertain. In germline, CDR1 is SGDLS, CDR2 YYNGEE. With 3 bases removed from V and 1 base from J, the gap between germline ends came to 19 bases. This CDR3 comprises 17 residues.

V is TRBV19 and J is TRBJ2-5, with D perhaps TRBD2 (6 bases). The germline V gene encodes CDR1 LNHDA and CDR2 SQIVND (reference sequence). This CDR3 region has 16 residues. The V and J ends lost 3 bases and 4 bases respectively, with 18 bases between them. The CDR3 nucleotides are TGTGCCAGTAGTATTCGCGGGACCTCTGTCCCAGAGACCCAGTACTTC. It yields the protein CASSIRGTSVPETQYF.

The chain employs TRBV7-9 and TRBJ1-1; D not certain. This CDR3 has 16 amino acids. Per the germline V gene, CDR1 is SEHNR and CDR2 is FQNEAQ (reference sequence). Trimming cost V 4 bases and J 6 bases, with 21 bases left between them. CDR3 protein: CASSSPLRQEGSEAFF. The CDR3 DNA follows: TGTGCCAGCAGCTCCCCGCTTCGGCAGGAGGGATCTGAAGCTTTCTTT.

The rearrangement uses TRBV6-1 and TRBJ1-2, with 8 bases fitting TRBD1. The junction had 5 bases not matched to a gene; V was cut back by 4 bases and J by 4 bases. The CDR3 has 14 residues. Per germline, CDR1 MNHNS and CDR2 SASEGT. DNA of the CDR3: TGTGCCAGCAGTGCGCCAGGGGGCACCTATGGCTACACCTTC. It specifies CASSAPGGTYGYTF.

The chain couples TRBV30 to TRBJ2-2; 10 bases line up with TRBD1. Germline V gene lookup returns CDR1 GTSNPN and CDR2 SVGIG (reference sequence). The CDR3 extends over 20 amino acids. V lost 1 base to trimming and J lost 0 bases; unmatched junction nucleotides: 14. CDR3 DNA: TGTGCCTGGAGTGGTAAAGACGGGACAGGGGCGAAATCGAACACCGGGGAGCTGTTTTTT. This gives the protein CAWSGKDGTGAKSNTGELFF.